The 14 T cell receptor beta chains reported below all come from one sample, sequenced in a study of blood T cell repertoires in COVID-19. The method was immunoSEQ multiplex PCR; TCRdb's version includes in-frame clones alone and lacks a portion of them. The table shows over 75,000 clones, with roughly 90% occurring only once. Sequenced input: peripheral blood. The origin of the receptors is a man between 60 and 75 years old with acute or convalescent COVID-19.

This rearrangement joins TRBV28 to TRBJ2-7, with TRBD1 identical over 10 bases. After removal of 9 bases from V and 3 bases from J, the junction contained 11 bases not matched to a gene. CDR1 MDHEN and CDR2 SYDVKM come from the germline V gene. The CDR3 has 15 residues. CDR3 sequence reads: CARSLQRDRGYEQYF. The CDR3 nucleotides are TGTGCCAGATCTCTTCAGCGGGACAGGGGCTACGAGCAGTACTTC.

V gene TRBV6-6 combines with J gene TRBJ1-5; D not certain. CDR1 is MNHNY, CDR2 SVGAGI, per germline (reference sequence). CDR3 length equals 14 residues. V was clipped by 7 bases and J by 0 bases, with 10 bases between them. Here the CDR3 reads CASKTRNSNQPQHF. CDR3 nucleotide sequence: TGTGCCAGCAAGACACGAAATAGCAATCAGCCCCAGCATTTT.

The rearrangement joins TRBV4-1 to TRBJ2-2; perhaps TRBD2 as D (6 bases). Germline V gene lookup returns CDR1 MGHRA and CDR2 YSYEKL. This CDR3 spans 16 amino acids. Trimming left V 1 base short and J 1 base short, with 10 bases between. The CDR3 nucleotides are TGCGCCAGCAGCCAAGGGGTAGCGGAGAACACCGGGGAGCTGTTTTTT. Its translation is CASSQGVAENTGELFF.

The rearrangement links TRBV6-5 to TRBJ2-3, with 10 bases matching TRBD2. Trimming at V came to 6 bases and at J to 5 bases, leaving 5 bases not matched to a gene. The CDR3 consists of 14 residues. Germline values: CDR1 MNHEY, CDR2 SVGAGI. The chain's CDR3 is CASRSGRAGDTQYF. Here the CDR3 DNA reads TGTGCCAGCAGGAGCGGGAGGGCCGGAGATACGCAGTATTTT.

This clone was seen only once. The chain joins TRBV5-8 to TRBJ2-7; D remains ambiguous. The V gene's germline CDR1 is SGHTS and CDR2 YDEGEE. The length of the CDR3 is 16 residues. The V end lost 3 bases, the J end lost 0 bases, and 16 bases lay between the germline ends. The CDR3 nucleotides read TGTGCCAGCAGCTCCTACCCCCGGCGGATCTCCTACGAGCAGTACTTC. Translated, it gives CASSSYPRRISYEQYF. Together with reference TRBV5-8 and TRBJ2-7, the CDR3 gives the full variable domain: EAGVTQSPTHLIKTRGQQATLRCSPISGHTSVYWYQQALGLGLQFLLWYDEGEERNRGNFPPRFSGRQFPNYSSELNVNALELEDSALYLCASSSYPRRISYEQYFGPGTRLTVT.

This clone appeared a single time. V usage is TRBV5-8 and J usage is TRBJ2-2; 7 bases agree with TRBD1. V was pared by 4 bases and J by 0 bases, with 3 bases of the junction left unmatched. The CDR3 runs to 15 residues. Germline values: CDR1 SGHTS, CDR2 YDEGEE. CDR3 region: CASSSRGTNTGELFF. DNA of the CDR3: TGTGCCAGCAGCAGCAGGGGGACGAACACCGGGGAGCTGTTTTTT.

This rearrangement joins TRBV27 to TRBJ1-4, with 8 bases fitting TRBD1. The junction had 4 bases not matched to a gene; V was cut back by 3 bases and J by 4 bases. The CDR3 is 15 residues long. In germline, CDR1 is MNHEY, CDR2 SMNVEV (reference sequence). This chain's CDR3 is CASSFGGQDNEKLFF. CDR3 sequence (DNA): TGTGCCAGCAGTTTTGGGGGACAGGATAATGAAAAACTGTTTTTT.

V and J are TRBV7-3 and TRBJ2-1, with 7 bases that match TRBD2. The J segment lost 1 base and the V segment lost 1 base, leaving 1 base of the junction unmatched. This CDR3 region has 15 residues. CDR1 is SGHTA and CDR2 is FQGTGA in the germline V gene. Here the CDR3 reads CASSLRRESYNEQFF. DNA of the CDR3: TGTGCCAGCAGCTTAAGGCGGGAGTCCTACAATGAGCAGTTCTTC.

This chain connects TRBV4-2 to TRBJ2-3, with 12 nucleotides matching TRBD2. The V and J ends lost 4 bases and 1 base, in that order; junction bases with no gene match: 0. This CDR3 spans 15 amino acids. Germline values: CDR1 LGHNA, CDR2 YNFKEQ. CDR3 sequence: CASSRLAGGTDTQYF. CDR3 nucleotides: TGTGCCAGCAGCCGACTAGCGGGAGGCACAGATACGCAGTATTTT.

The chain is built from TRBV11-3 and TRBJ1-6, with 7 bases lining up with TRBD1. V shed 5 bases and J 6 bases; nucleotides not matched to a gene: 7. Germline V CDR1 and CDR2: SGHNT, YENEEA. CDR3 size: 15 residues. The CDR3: CASSARDRSNSPLHF. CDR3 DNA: TGTGCCAGCAGCGCCCGGGACAGAAGTAATTCACCCCTCCACTTT.

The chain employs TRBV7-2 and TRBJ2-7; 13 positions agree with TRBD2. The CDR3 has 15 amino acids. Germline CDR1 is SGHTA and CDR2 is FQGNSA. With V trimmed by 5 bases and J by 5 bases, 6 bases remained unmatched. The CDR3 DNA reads TGTGCCAGCAGCCGCGACGGACTAGCGGGAGACGAGCAGTACTTC. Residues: CASSRDGLAGDEQYF.

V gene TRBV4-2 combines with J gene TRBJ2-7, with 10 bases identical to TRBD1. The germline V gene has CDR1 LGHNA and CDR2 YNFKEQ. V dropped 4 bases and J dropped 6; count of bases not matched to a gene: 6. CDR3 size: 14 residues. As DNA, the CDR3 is TGTGCCAGCAGCCTAACCGGGACAGGGGTCGAGCAGTACTTC. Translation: CASSLTGTGVEQYF.

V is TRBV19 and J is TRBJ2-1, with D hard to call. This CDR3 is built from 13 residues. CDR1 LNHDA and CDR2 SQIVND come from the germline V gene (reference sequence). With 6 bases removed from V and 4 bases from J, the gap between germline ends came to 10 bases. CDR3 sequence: CASSPDMYNEQFF. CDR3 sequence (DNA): TGTGCCAGTAGCCCCGACATGTACAATGAGCAGTTCTTC.

The CDR3 spells CATSDIGLAGYNEQFF. The CDR3 DNA reads TGTGCCACCAGTGATATAGGACTAGCGGGATACAATGAGCAGTTCTTC. The J gene is TRBJ2-1, the V gene TRBV24-1; 12 positions match TRBD2. Germline assignment: CDR1 KGHDR and CDR2 SFDVKD. Unmatched junction bases numbered 3, after V lost 3 bases and J lost 4 bases. The CDR3 covers 16 residues.